A single sample gave rise to the 27 T cell receptor beta chains below, sequenced in a study of blood T cell repertoires in COVID-19. The data were produced by immunoSEQ multiplex PCR, yet TCRdb's version contains in-frame clones alone and is incomplete. Found here are a few hundred thousand clones, 89% of them singletons; the top ten hold around 12%. Material: peripheral blood. The receptors stem from a woman aged 55-69 years with acute or convalescent COVID-19.

The gene calls are TRBV4-3 and TRBJ1-2; 7 bases map to TRBD1. The CDR3 has 16 amino acids. Germline V gene data show CDR1 as LGHNA and CDR2 as YSLEER. V gave up 4 bases and J gave up 4 bases; unmatched junction bases: 12. The CDR3 sequence: CASSPFTGVAVYGYTF. The CDR3, as DNA: TGCGCCAGCAGCCCATTCACAGGGGTTGCCGTCTATGGCTACACCTTC.

This clone was seen a handful of times. The chain couples TRBV6-5 to TRBJ2-7; 10 bases line up with TRBD2. This CDR3 region has 14 residues. The germline CDR1 and CDR2 sequences are MNHEY and SVGAGI. The V gene end was trimmed by 2 bases and the J gene end by 2 bases; junction bases not matched to a gene: 0. DNA for the CDR3: TGTGCCAGCAGTTACCTAGCGGGAGCCTACGAGCAGTACTTC. Residues: CASSYLAGAYEQYF.

The V and J genes are TRBV28 and TRBJ2-5; TRBD2 agrees at 11 bases. CDR1 is MDHEN, CDR2 SYDVKM, per germline. The CDR3 runs to 14 residues. Germline trimming cut 10 bases from V and 1 base from J; bases unmatched to any gene: 5. The CDR3 loop is CAITGTSGQETQYF. DNA of the CDR3: TGTGCCATCACCGGGACTAGCGGCCAAGAGACCCAGTACTTC.

This sequence joins TRBV2 and TRBJ1-2; the D is unclear. V dropped 7 bases and J dropped 9 bases, with 12 bases sitting between them. The CDR3 extends over 11 amino acids. Germline CDR1 is SNHLY and CDR2 is FYNNEI. Written as DNA, the CDR3 is TGTGCCAGCATTCTGCCGGGAAGCTACACCTTC. Its translation: CASILPGSYTF. The variable domain in full, with the rest retrieved from reference TRBV2 and TRBJ1-2, is EPEVTQTPSHQVTQMGQEVILRCVPISNHLYFYWYRQILGQKVEFLVSFYNNEISEKSEIFDDQFSVERPDGSNFTLKIRSTKLEDSAMYFCASILPGSYTFGSGTRLTVV.

This clone was seen only a few times. The rearrangement uses TRBV5-6 and TRBJ1-2, with D unresolved. Germline V gives CDR1 SGHDT, CDR2 YYEEEE. Between the trimmed V and J ends, which lost 2 bases and 4 bases, there was a span of 6 bases. CDR3 length: 12 residues. CDR3: CASSFSGYGYTF. CDR3 nucleotide sequence: TGTGCCAGCAGCTTTTCGGGCTATGGCTACACCTTC.

This clone is labeled medium-sized (0.01 to 0.1%). The CDR3 DNA reads TGTGCCTCGGGGGCCGCGGGAGCTACTTATGAGCAGTTCTTC. Translation gives CASGAAGATYEQFF. The chain carries TRBV10-3 and TRBJ2-1; tentatively, D is TRBD2 (7 bases). V was shortened by 11 bases and J by 8 bases, with 22 bases between the two germline ends. CDR1 is ENHRY, CDR2 SYGVKD, per germline. This CDR3 is 14 amino acids long.

The chain combines TRBV3-1 (or the pseudogene TRBV3-2) with TRBJ2-7; a weak D match, TRBD1 (5 bases). V was clipped by 1 base and J by 0 bases, with 22 bases between them. Germline V gene lookup returns CDR1 LGHDT and CDR2 YNNKEL (reference sequence). CDR3 length: 19 residues. The CDR3 bases are TGTGCCAGCAGCCAAGGTCCTTCCTGGGGCCAAATGCTCTCCTACGAGCAGTACTTC. Its protein is CASSQGPSWGQMLSYEQYF.

This clone appeared a few times. V gene TRBV5-1 combines with J gene TRBJ2-7; the D gene is possibly TRBD1 (6 bases). Trimming cost V 0 bases and J 0 bases, with 10 bases left between them. Germline loops: CDR1 SGHRS, CDR2 YFSETQ. The CDR3 extends over 15 amino acids. The CDR3 region is CASSLAGASSYEQYF. The CDR3 region has the DNA TGCGCCAGCAGCTTGGCAGGGGCTAGCTCCTACGAGCAGTACTTC.

The genes are TRBV2 and TRBJ2-1, with D possibly TRBD2 on 6 matching bases. CDR1 and CDR2 (germline): SNHLY, FYNNEI. V lost 1 base, J lost 4 bases, and 11 bases lay in between. The CDR3 runs to 15 residues. The CDR3 here is CASSEGGEYYNEQFF. CDR3 DNA: TGTGCCAGCAGTGAAGGGGGGGAGTATTACAATGAGCAGTTCTTC.

The sample holds one count of this clone. This chain joins TRBV6-2 or TRBV6-3 and TRBJ1-3, with a weak D call TRBD1 (6 bases). The CDR3 consists of 15 residues. Trimming pared 6 bases from V and 0 bases from J, leaving 12 bases between. The germline gives CDR1 MNHEY, CDR2 SVGEGT. CDR3: CASSDRMYSGNTIYF. The CDR3 nucleotides are TGTGCCAGCAGCGACAGGATGTACTCTGGAAACACCATATATTTT.

The chain recombines TRBV6-5 with TRBJ2-3; 9 bases are shared with TRBD1. Trimming at V came to 5 bases and at J to 3 bases, leaving 6 bases not matched to a gene. The CDR3 runs 15 residues. Per germline, CDR1 MNHEY and CDR2 SVGAGI. CDR3 sequence (DNA): TGTGCCAGCAGTCGAAGGGACAGGGAGACAGATACGCAGTATTTT. Translating gives CASSRRDRETDTQYF.

The chain uses TRBV2 and TRBJ1-2; no clear D gene. There are 13 residues in the CDR3. The V end was cut by 4 bases, the J end by 4 bases, with 10 bases between. The V gene's germline CDR1 is SNHLY and CDR2 FYNNEI. CDR3 in DNA: TGTGCCAGCAGTGTGTCCGGTGGCTATGGCTACACCTTC. Encoded protein: CASSVSGGYGYTF.

This rearrangement joins TRBV11-2 to TRBJ2-1, with 9 bases matching TRBD2. V dropped 5 bases and J dropped 15; count of bases not matched to a gene: 8. This CDR3 has 12 amino acids. Per germline, CDR1 SGHAT and CDR2 FQNNGV. The CDR3 here is CASSPGSGRPFF. The CDR3 DNA reads as TGTGCCAGCAGCCCGGGGAGCGGGAGGCCGTTCTTC.

V and J are TRBV9 and TRBJ2-2, with TRBD1 matching 7 bases. The germline gives CDR1 SGDLS, CDR2 YYNGEE. The CDR3 is made up of 16 amino acids. V dropped 2 bases and J dropped 0; count of bases not matched to a gene: 4. The CDR3 bases are TGTGCCAGCAGCGTGGGTGGGACAGCGAACACCGGGGAGCTGTTTTTT. Translating it yields CASSVGGTANTGELFF.

The chain carries TRBV5-4 and TRBJ2-7, with TRBD2 as a possible D gene (6 bases). The V gene lost 2 bases and the J gene lost 11 bases, with 11 bases spanning the gap. This CDR3 contains 11 residues. Germline loops: CDR1 SGHNT, CDR2 YYREEE (reference sequence). The CDR3 DNA follows: TGTGCCAGCAGCTTCCAGGGACTGGAGTACTTC. It yields the protein CASSFQGLEYF.

Only one count was recorded for this clone. This chain joins TRBV6-6 and TRBJ2-7; 9 nucleotides agree with TRBD1. J gave up 6 bases and V 2 bases, and 11 bases lay outside the gene matches. The CDR3 length is 16 residues. The germline V gene has CDR1 MNHNY and CDR2 SVGAGI (reference sequence). The CDR3 nucleotides read TGTGCCAGCAGTTACAGGCCGACCGGGACAGGGAGCGAGCAGTACTTC. Its translation is CASSYRPTGTGSEQYF.

The rearrangement links TRBV7-9 to TRBJ1-1; 11 bases line up with TRBD1. The CDR3 covers 18 residues. The germline V gene encodes CDR1 SEHNR and CDR2 FQNEAQ (reference sequence). Unmatched junction bases numbered 7, after V lost 1 base and J lost 0 bases. For the CDR3, the DNA is TGTGCCAGCAGCTTAGGTCTAGGGACAGGGGGGTTGAACACTGAAGCTTTCTTT. Protein sequence: CASSLGLGTGGLNTEAFF.

V usage is TRBV5-6 and J usage is TRBJ2-7; 8 bases map to TRBD1. Trimming at V came to 3 bases and at J to 2 bases, leaving 4 bases not matched to a gene. Per the germline V gene, CDR1 is SGHDT and CDR2 is YYEEEE. This CDR3 has 14 residues. The CDR3 DNA reads as TGTGCCAGCAGCTACGGACAGGGAACCTACGAGCAGTACTTC. Protein product: CASSYGQGTYEQYF. Full variable domain (rest looked up from reference TRBV5-6 and TRBJ2-7): DAGVTQSPTHLIKTRGQQVTLRCSPKSGHDTVSWYQQALGQGPQFIFQYYEEEERQRGNFPDRFSGHQFPNYSSELNVNALLLGDSALYLCASSYGQGTYEQYFGPGTRLTVT.

The chain employs TRBV7-9 and TRBJ1-1; D ambiguous. There are 16 residues in the CDR3. CDR1 is SEHNR, CDR2 FQNEAQ, per germline (reference sequence). Deletions cut 0 bases from V and 1 base from J, with 12 bases between. CDR3 residues: CASSLAGREKNTEAFF. DNA for the CDR3: TGTGCCAGCAGCTTAGCGGGGAGGGAGAAGAACACTGAAGCTTTCTTT.

V usage is TRBV28 and J usage is TRBJ1-4; D gene ambiguous. The length of the CDR3 is 13 residues. V shed 7 bases and J shed 0 bases, with 6 bases lying between them. Per the germline V gene, CDR1 is MDHEN and CDR2 is SYDVKM. CDR3: CASNSPTNEKLFF. The DNA of the CDR3 is TGTGCCAGCAACTCTCCAACTAATGAAAAACTGTTTTTT. The complete variable domain, with remaining parts taken from reference TRBV28 and TRBJ1-4, reads DVKVTQSSRYLVKRTGEKVFLECVQDMDHENMFWYRQDPGLGLRLIYFSYDVKMKEKGDIPEGYSVSREKKERFSLILESASTNQTSMYLCASNSPTNEKLFFGSGTQLSVL.

The V call is TRBV7-6, the J call TRBJ1-2; maybe TRBD1 (6 bases). CDR3 length: 16 residues. With 1 base removed from V and 6 bases from J, the gap between germline ends came to 18 bases. CDR1 is SGHVS and CDR2 is FNYEAQ in the germline V gene. The CDR3 DNA reads TGTGCCAGCAGCTTAGACCTCAACAGGGTTCTTGATGGCTACACCTTC. Translated, it gives CASSLDLNRVLDGYTF. Full variable domain (rest looked up from reference TRBV7-6 and TRBJ1-2): GAGVSQSPRYKVTKRGQDVALRCDPISGHVSLYWYRQALGQGPEFLTYFNYEAQQDKSGLPNDRFSAERPEGSISTLTIQRTEQRDSAMYRCASSLDLNRVLDGYTFGSGTRLTVV.

The rearrangement uses TRBV4-3 and TRBJ2-7, with TRBD2 identical over 10 bases. CDR3 size: 18 residues. Germline V gene lookup returns CDR1 LGHNA and CDR2 YSLEER. V lost 0 bases and J lost 2; bases outside the gene matches: 10. In nucleotides, the CDR3 is TGCGCCAGCAGCCAAGAAGGGTTAAGCGGGGGGGCTACCTACGAGCAGTACTTC. It yields the protein CASSQEGLSGGATYEQYF.

The chain links TRBV9 to TRBJ2-1; weak D call: TRBD1 (6 bases). V was clipped by 0 bases and J by 9 bases, with 13 bases between them. Germline V lookup: CDR1 SGDLS, CDR2 YYNGEE. The CDR3 sequence is 14 residues long. The CDR3 sequence is CASSVAGQGSEQFF. DNA for the CDR3: TGTGCCAGCAGCGTAGCGGGCCAGGGGAGTGAGCAGTTCTTC.

V gene TRBV20-1 combines with J gene TRBJ1-4; D is ambiguous. V lost 3 bases and J lost 3, with 14 bases in between. The CDR3 consists of 15 residues. Germline values: CDR1 DFQATT, CDR2 SNEGSKA (reference sequence). CDR3 nucleotides: TGCAGTGCTAGTTGGAGGCGGGCAGCTAATGAAAAACTGTTTTTT. It translates to CSASWRRAANEKLFF.

The chain carries TRBV9 and TRBJ2-7; possible D gene TRBD2, 6 bases. Germline CDR1 and CDR2: SGDLS and YYNGEE. Trimming removed 0 bases from V and 4 bases from J, with 14 bases in between. The CDR3 extends over 15 amino acids. Written as DNA, the CDR3 is TGTGCCAGCAGCGTAGCGGCGGGGTTCTCTTACGAGCAGTACTTC. Its protein is CASSVAAGFSYEQYF.

This clone came up once. The rearrangement uses TRBV18 and TRBJ1-6, with 8 nucleotides matching TRBD1. Losses at the gene ends were 7 bases for V and 7 bases for J; bases not matched to a gene: 6. In germline, CDR1 is KGHSH, CDR2 LQKENI. This CDR3 contains 14 residues. Written as DNA, the CDR3 is TGTGCCAGCTGGACCGGGACAGGCAATTCACCCCTCCACTTT. It is translated as CASWTGTGNSPLHF.

The chain carries TRBV5-6 and TRBJ1-5; TRBD1 might be the D (5 bases). CDR3 length: 16 residues. Trimming took 6 bases from V and 2 from J, leaving 18 bases between them. The germline gives CDR1 SGHDT, CDR2 YYEEEE. This CDR3 reads CASTFGQGIGNQPQHF. The CDR3 bases are TGTGCCAGCACCTTTGGGCAGGGCATAGGCAATCAGCCCCAGCATTTT.